Listed below are T cell receptor beta chains from one sample, sequenced in a study of cytomegalovirus exposure and HLA in healthy donors. TCRdb's copy holds only in-frame clones and misses some; the assay was immunoSEQ multiplex PCR. The repertoire holds over 150,000 clones, 80% seen once, with about 4.8% in the top ten. The material sequenced was PBMCs. These TCRs come from a man aged 25-45 years in good health and CMV-seronegative. Each CDR3 is given with its conserved first and last residue. A D gene is named only where the DNA matches it firmly. Expanded clones are given a class, and other clones once, few, many or no size at all.

cdr3_length d_call j_call clone_size v_call cdr3_nt cdr3_aa
11 TRBD1 TRBJ1-1 . TRBV10-3 TGTGCCACCGGGACAGACACTGAAGCTTTCTTT CATGTDTEAFF
16 . TRBJ2-5 . TRBV7-9 TGTGCTCAGGGCGAACCCGGACGGCCCGGCCAAGAGACCCAGTACTTC CAQGEPGRPGQETQYF
16 TRBD1 TRBJ2-1 . TRBV5-5 TGTGCCAGCAGCATTATCCTAGACAGGGGGAAGAATGAGCAGTTCTTC CASSIILDRGKNEQFF
16 TRBD1 TRBJ1-2 . TRBV30 TGTGTCTGTCGGGCCCAAGACAGGGTTGCGGACTATGGCTACACCTTC CVCRAQDRVADYGYTF
17 TRBD1 TRBJ1-2 once TRBV7-3 TGTGCCAGCAGCCCCAATCCCGGGACAGGGCTAACCTATGGCTACACCTTC CASSPNPGTGLTYGYTF
15 . TRBJ1-1 . TRBV9 TGTGCCAGCCGACCTCCCACAGGGTCGAACACTGAAGCTTTCTTT CASRPPTGSNTEAFF
15 TRBD1 TRBJ1-2 . TRBV19 TGTGCCAGTAGTACGGGACAGTACGTCAACTATGGCTACACCTTC CASSTGQYVNYGYTF
14 TRBD1 TRBJ1-5 . TRBV15 TGTGCCACCAGCAGATATGGACAGGGCCAGCCCCAGCATTTT CATSRYGQGQPQHF
11 . TRBJ1-1 . TRBV30 TGTGCCTGGAGTATGACAGCTGAAGCTTTCTTT CAWSMTAEAFF
14 . TRBJ1-6 . TRBV7-2 TGTGCCAGCAGCTTAGGTTGGCAGAATTCACCCCTCCACTTT CASSLGWQNSPLHF
14 TRBD2 TRBJ2-3 . TRBV30 TGTGCCTGGAGGGGCGGGAGGGCCGAAGATACGCAGTATTTT CAWRGGRAEDTQYF
15 TRBD1 TRBJ2-1 . TRBV19 TGTGCCAGTACGGATGACAGGGCCCTATACAATGAGCAGTTCTTC CASTDDRALYNEQFF
12 TRBD1 TRBJ1-1 medium-sized TRBV7-9 TGTGCCAGCCGTAGGGACAGTCCCGAAGCTTTCTTT CASRRDSPEAFF
15 TRBD1 TRBJ2-3 . TRBV5-1 TGCGCCAGCAGCTTCAGACAGGGTAGGACAGATACGCAGTATTTT CASSFRQGRTDTQYF
12 TRBD1 TRBJ1-2 . TRBV9 TGTGCCAGCAGCGGGGACAGGGAAGGCTACACCTTC CASSGDREGYTF
15 TRBD1 TRBJ1-1 . TRBV5-4 TGTGCCAGCAGCACCGGACAGGGGAAGAACACTGAAGCTTTCTTT CASSTGQGKNTEAFF
13 TRBD1 TRBJ2-7 . TRBV7-2 TGTGCCAGCAGCGACAGGGTGAGCTACGAGCAGTACTTC CASSDRVSYEQYF
14 . TRBJ2-3 . TRBV10-1 TGCGCCAGCAGTGAGTCGAGAGTCACAGATACGCAGTATTTT CASSESRVTDTQYF
15 TRBD2 TRBJ2-1 . TRBV5-1 TGCGCCAGCAGCGGACTAGCGGGGGACCTGGATGAGCAGTTCTTC CASSGLAGDLDEQFF
15 . TRBJ2-1 . TRBV6-4 TGTGCCAGTGTAACTGACAGTTGGTTGGGCAATGAGCAGTTCTTC CASVTDSWLGNEQFF
12 . TRBJ2-3 . TRBV6-1 TGTGCCAGCAGTTCACGGTCAGATACGCAGTATTTT CASSSRSDTQYF
15 . TRBJ1-3 . TRBV18 TGTGCCAGCTCACCTGGGCAGGTGGATGGAAACACCATATATTTT CASSPGQVDGNTIYF
14 . TRBJ1-3 . TRBV15 TGTGCCACCAGCAGCGGGGGGTCGGGAAACACCATATATTTT CATSSGGSGNTIYF
13 . TRBJ1-2 . TRBV27 TGTGCCAGCAGTTTTTCGGCAGGGTATGGCTACACCTTC CASSFSAGYGYTF
16 . TRBJ2-2 . TRBV7-9 TGTGCCAGCAGTTACACCCCCCCAGCGAACACCGGGGAGCTGTTTTTT CASSYTPPANTGELFF
15 TRBD1 TRBJ1-6 . TRBV6-4 TGTGCCAGCAGTGAAGGGACAGGGGATAATTCACCCCTCCACTTT CASSEGTGDNSPLHF
15 TRBD2 TRBJ2-1 . TRBV5-4 TGTGCCAGCAGCGGGCGGGGGGCCATTTACAATGAGCAGTTCTTC CASSGRGAIYNEQFF
15 TRBD2 TRBJ2-3 . TRBV13 TGTGCCAGCAGCTTAGGGGCGGGGGGCAGAGATACGCAGTATTTT CASSLGAGGRDTQYF
14 . TRBJ1-1 . TRBV19 TGTGCCAGTAGTAAACCGCAGGTGATCACTGAAGCTTTCTTT CASSKPQVITEAFF
14 . TRBJ1-3 . TRBV4-3 TGCGCCAGCAGCCAAGAAAGGGGGGGAAACACCATATATTTT CASSQERGGNTIYF
16 TRBD2 TRBJ2-5 . TRBV5-1 TGCGCCAGCAACCCAACCGGGACTAGCGGGGGGGAGACCCAGTACTTC CASNPTGTSGGETQYF
15 TRBD1 TRBJ1-2 . TRBV28 TGTGCCAGCAGTTTAGAGGGACAGGGGGGGTATGGCTACACCTTC CASSLEGQGGYGYTF
12 . TRBJ1-2 . TRBV27 TGTGCCAGCGTCGGCGAGGACTATGGCTACACCTTC CASVGEDYGYTF
13 TRBD1 TRBJ1-1 . TRBV7-3 TGTGCCAGCAGCTTCCAGGGACAGGGCGAAGCTTTCTTT CASSFQGQGEAFF
13 TRBD1 TRBJ1-1 . TRBV2 TGTGCCAGCAGGGGACAGGCGAACACTGAAGCTTTCTTT CASRGQANTEAFF
15 TRBD1 TRBJ2-7 . TRBV19 TGTGCCAGTAGAAGCCGGGACAGGCGTTCCTACGAGCAGTACTTC CASRSRDRRSYEQYF
14 . TRBJ1-5 . TRBV30 TGTGCCTGGAGTGGGACAGCTATCAATCAGCCCCAGCATTTT CAWSGTAINQPQHF
14 . TRBJ2-5 once TRBV7-8 TGTGCCAGCACCGGTAGTGGTCACCAAGAGACCCAGTACTTC CASTGSGHQETQYF
15 . TRBJ2-3 once TRBV9 TGTGCCAGCAGCGCACTGGGGACACAGTCGATTACGCAGTATTTT CASSALGTQSITQYF